The T cell receptor beta chain under discussion was sequenced for a study of blood T cell repertoires in COVID-19. Measured with immunoSEQ multiplex PCR; TCRdb has only the in-frame clones, and not every one. Seen here are 250,000 to 300,000 clones, more than 65% observed once, and the top ten hold roughly 3.1%. CDR1 is LGHDT, CDR2 YNNKEL, per germline (reference sequence). This CDR3 is 15 amino acids long. The germline V and J ends were trimmed by 1 base and 5 bases, with 15 bases remaining between them. J is TRBJ2-7 and V is TRBV3-1 (or the pseudogene TRBV3-2); no clear D. The receptor comes from a man between 50 and 59 years old who had recovered from COVID-19. Sequenced material: PBMCs or T cells enriched from blood (not recorded which). The CDR3 reads CASSQGWALTDEQYF. The DNA for the CDR3 is TGTGCCAGCAGCCAAGGGTGGGCTCTCACCGACGAGCAGTACTTC.